This TCR beta chain was captured in a study of T cells in women clearing cervical HPV infection. Trimming removed 6 bases at V and 4 bases at J, with 12 bases between. This CDR3 has 13 residues. About this clone itself: Coverage ceases 3 residues before the CDR3 finishes, and the germline J gene fills in the end.

The repertoire was sequenced with immunoSEQ multiplex PCR; TCRdb's copy has only in-frame clones and lacks some. The sample totals about 28,000 clones. Sequencing was done on a sample of blood buffy coat. This chain joins TRBV12-3 or TRBV12-4 and TRBJ1-2, with D possibly matching TRBD1 (5 bases). The sequence derives from a woman aged 18 to 75 with a cervical HPV16 infection that either progressed to CIN3+ or cleared (not recorded which). The part of the CDR3 DNA that was read is TGTGCCAGCAGCCAGCAGGGTACCTATGGC. Amino acid sequence: CASSQQGTYG. In full, the CDR3 reads CASSQQGTYGYTF.